The source of this T cell receptor beta chain is a study of cytomegalovirus exposure and HLA in healthy donors. Study-level findings and limits: Later analysis placed DRB1 highest and HLA-C lowest in TCR association rates, which differed by HLA locus.

With respect to this clone: The antigen remains undetermined.

It was with 60 Vbeta and 13 Jbeta primers that the PCR ran. Sequencing used immunoSEQ multiplex PCR; TCRdb keeps in-frame clones, though not all of them. The profile shows 150,000 to 180,000 clones, roughly 80% of them singletons. CDR3 length: 16 residues. Per germline, CDR1 MDHEN and CDR2 SYDVKM. With 2 bases clipped from V and 7 bases from J, the junction kept 7 bases outside the gene matches. The sequenced sample consisted of PBMCs. This receptor was obtained from a woman aged 40 to 49 in good health and CMV-seronegative. The chain combines TRBV28 with TRBJ2-2; 10 bases align to TRBD2. CDR3 protein: CASSLRLAGVGGELFF. CDR3 DNA: TGTGCCAGCAGTTTAAGGCTAGCGGGAGTCGGCGGGGAGCTGTTTTTT.